These 20 T cell receptor beta chains came from one sample sequenced in a study of HIV-infected patients and healthy controls. cDNA was made from about 510 ng RNA using alpha and beta constant primers. Separate chain-specific third strand synthesis with multiplexing indices produced the alpha and beta libraries. TCRdb independently ran MiXCR on the 5' RACE reads; one entry per CDR3 protein. The data contain 7,500 to 9,500 distinct CDR3 sequences, 8% of them singletons. No cell fractionation was done, so the repertoire covers all unsorted peripheral blood T cells. The material sequenced was blood, taken before antiretroviral therapy. The receptors stem from an adult with HIV infection. The donor label of this sample is uncertain.

This clonotype was counted many times. This chain joins TRBV10-3 and TRBJ1-3; D not certain. Trimming left V 4 bases short and J 2 bases short, with 9 bases between. Germline V gives CDR1 ENHRY, CDR2 SYGVKD. The CDR3 length is 14 residues. This CDR3 reads CAISVPPAGNTIYF. CDR3 coding DNA: TGTGCCATCAGTGTCCCTCCCGCTGGAAACACCATATATTTT.

This clonotype was counted at least ten times. The chain has TRBV6-5 and TRBJ2-1, with TRBD2 matching over 13 bases. This CDR3 is built from 16 residues. Per the germline V gene, CDR1 is MNHEY and CDR2 is SVGAGI. The trim removed 6 bases at V and 5 bases at J, leaving 7 bases unmatched. The DNA for the CDR3 is TGTGCCAGCAGCCGGACTAGCGGGAGCCTCAACAATGAGCAGTTCTTC. It encodes CASSRTSGSLNNEQFF.

This clonotype has at least ten counts. This sequence joins TRBV20-1 and TRBJ1-1; 7 positions agree with TRBD1. The CDR3 runs to 15 residues. J gave up 2 bases and V 0 bases, and 6 bases lay outside the gene matches. Germline CDR1 is DFQATT and CDR2 is SNEGSKA (reference sequence). The CDR3 protein is CSARDHGTANTEAFF. In DNA, the CDR3 is TGCAGTGCTAGAGATCACGGGACAGCTAACACTGAAGCTTTCTTT.

This clonotype was counted between two and nine times. V usage is TRBV30 and J usage is TRBJ1-2; a weak D match, TRBD1 (5 bases). V was pared by 5 bases and J by 4 bases, with 20 bases between. Germline assignment: CDR1 GTSNPN and CDR2 SVGIG (reference sequence). This CDR3 has 15 residues. CDR3 in DNA: TGTGCCTGGGAGCCAAGGGGCCGGGCATCCTATGGCTACACCTTC. Protein sequence: CAWEPRGRASYGYTF.

This chain links TRBV6-5 with TRBJ1-5; tentatively, D is TRBD1 (5 bases). This CDR3 has 13 residues. Per the germline V gene, CDR1 is MNHEY and CDR2 is SVGAGI. V was pared by 0 bases and J by 6 bases, with 6 bases between. DNA for the CDR3: TGTGCCAGCAGTTACTCGGGGCGTCAGCCCCAGCATTTT. Translation gives CASSYSGRQPQHF.

This clonotype was seen ten or more times. The chain has TRBV20-1 and TRBJ1-6, with 8 bases that match TRBD1. The CDR3 consists of 15 residues. Germline V gene sequence: CDR1 DFQATT, CDR2 SNEGSKA (reference sequence). V lost 3 bases to trimming and J lost 10 bases; unmatched junction nucleotides: 11. The CDR3 DNA reads TGCAGTGCTAGGGATAACAGGGGGACAAACTCACCCCTCCACTTT. This encodes CSARDNRGTNSPLHF.

At least ten counts were recorded for this clonotype. The J gene is TRBJ2-3, the V gene TRBV5-1, with TRBD2 as a possible D gene (7 bases). The CDR3 covers 15 residues. Germline values: CDR1 SGHRS, CDR2 YFSETQ. Trimming shortened V by 0 bases and J by 0 bases, and 8 bases separated the two germline ends. CDR3 DNA sequence: TGCGCCAGCAGCTTGGAGGGGGGGAGCACAGATACGCAGTATTTT. Amino acid sequence: CASSLEGGSTDTQYF.

The chain carries TRBV5-5 and TRBJ1-5, with 8 bases aligning to TRBD1. The CDR3 covers 16 residues. Germline-derived CDR1 and CDR2 are SGHKS and YYEKEE (reference sequence). V was pared by 0 bases and J by 6 bases, with 8 bases of the junction left unmatched. The CDR3 reads CASSLAPQGVIQPQHF. DNA of the CDR3: TGTGCCAGCAGCTTGGCCCCACAGGGGGTTATTCAGCCCCAGCATTTT.

This clonotype was observed at least ten times. The V gene is TRBV29-1, the J gene TRBJ1-2, with D tentatively TRBD1 (5 bases). CDR3 size: 11 residues. V lost 3 bases, J lost 6 bases, and 8 bases lay in between. Germline V CDR1 and CDR2: SQVTM, ANQGSEA. The CDR3 sequence is CSVDRGDGYTF. CDR3 sequence (DNA): TGCAGCGTTGATCGGGGGGATGGCTACACCTTC.

There are many counts of this clonotype. The chain has TRBV6-1 and TRBJ1-4; D is unclear. The CDR3 extends over 13 amino acids. The V and J ends lost 3 bases and 8 bases respectively, with 10 bases between them. Germline values: CDR1 MNHNS, CDR2 SASEGT. CDR3 DNA sequence: TGTGCCAGCAGTGAGGGTCCGGGCGAAAAACTGTTTTTT. Protein product: CASSEGPGEKLFF.

This clonotype was found a few times. The chain couples TRBV14 to TRBJ2-5; 12 nucleotides match TRBD1. Germline-derived CDR1 and CDR2 are SGHDN and FVKESK. With V trimmed by 0 bases and J by 5 bases, 10 bases remained unmatched. This CDR3 has 18 amino acids. Written as DNA, the CDR3 is TGTGCCAGCAGCCAAGATCTGGGACAGGGGGCGATTGAGGAGACCCAGTACTTC. Translation gives CASSQDLGQGAIEETQYF. The full variable domain, in which reference TRBV14 and TRBJ2-5 provide the parts outside the CDR3, is EAGVTQFPSHSVIEKGQTVTLRCDPISGHDNLYWYRRVMGKEIKFLLHFVKESKQDESGMPNNRFLAERTGGTYSTLKVQPAELEDSGVYFCASSQDLGQGAIEETQYFGPGTRLLVL.

This clonotype was seen a single time. V is TRBV29-1 and J is TRBJ2-1; no definite D call. Germline V gene data show CDR1 as SQVTM and CDR2 as ANQGSEA. V was cut by 7 bases and J by 8 bases, with 15 bases left in between. This CDR3 comprises 12 residues. The DNA of the CDR3 is TGCAGCGCCGTCCCGCACGAAGATGAGCAGTTCTTC. Its protein is CSAVPHEDEQFF.

This clonotype showed up many times. The chain recombines TRBV7-6 with TRBJ1-6; D gene unclear. CDR3 length: 15 residues. V lost 1 base, J lost 9 bases, and 13 bases lay in between. Per germline, CDR1 SGHVS and CDR2 FNYEAQ. The CDR3 reads CASSLENTGGSPLHF. Written as DNA, the CDR3 is TGTGCCAGCAGCTTAGAGAACACCGGCGGTTCACCCCTCCACTTT.

This clonotype has ten or more counts. The V and J genes are TRBV20-1 and TRBJ1-6, with TRBD1 matching 8 bases. Looked up from germline, CDR1 is DFQATT and CDR2 is SNEGSKA (reference sequence). J lost 3 bases, V lost 4 bases, and 8 bases had no gene match. CDR3 length: 16 residues. The CDR3 loop is CSAKGQGRNYNSPLHF. The CDR3 nucleotides read TGCAGTGCTAAAGGACAGGGTAGAAACTATAATTCACCCCTCCACTTT.

In this sample, this clonotype turned up many times. The chain is built from TRBV19 and TRBJ1-5, with a weak D call TRBD1 (5 bases). CDR3 size: 14 residues. Trimming pared 3 bases from V and 6 bases from J, leaving 12 bases between. Per the germline V gene, CDR1 is LNHDA and CDR2 is SQIVND (reference sequence). The chain's CDR3 is CASSIRGQGQPQHF. The CDR3 nucleotides are TGTGCCAGTAGTATTCGAGGGCAGGGTCAGCCCCAGCATTTT. The variable domain in full, completed from reference TRBV19 and TRBJ1-5, reads DGGITQSPKYLFRKEGQNVTLSCEQNLNHDAMYWYRQDPGQGLRLIYYSQIVNDFQKGDIAEGYSVSREKKESFPLTVTSAQKNPTAFYLCASSIRGQGQPQHFGDGTRLSIL.

This clonotype was recorded at least ten times. The chain combines TRBV5-4 with TRBJ2-1, with D possibly being TRBD1 or TRBD2 (5 bases each). V was pared by 5 bases and J by 14 bases, with 14 bases between. The CDR3 runs 11 residues. Germline CDR1 and CDR2: SGHNT and YYREEE (reference sequence). The CDR3 protein is CASSGPGREFF. CDR3 coding DNA: TGTGCCAGCAGTGGCCCGGGACGGGAGTTCTTC.

Notes on this clonotype: This clone may be a read error of a much larger clone one base away. As DNA, the CDR3 is TGTGACAGCAGCTTGGAACCCTACCGAGGCATGAACACTGAAGCTTTCTTT. It encodes CDSSLEPYRGMNTEAFF. This chain joins TRBV11-2 and TRBJ1-1; no clear D gene. Germline loops: CDR1 SGHAT, CDR2 FQNNGV. The CDR3 totals 17 residues. Together with reference TRBV11-2 and TRBJ1-1, the CDR3 gives the full variable domain: EAGVAQSPRYKIIEKRQSVAFWCNPISGHATLYWYQQILGQGPKLLIQFQNNGVVDDSQLPKDRFSAERLKGVDSTLKIQPAKLEDSAVYLCDSSLEPYRGMNTEAFFGQGTRLTVV.

This clonotype has ten or more counts. The V gene is TRBV5-1, the J gene TRBJ2-1; D unresolved. The CDR3 length is 14 residues. Germline values: CDR1 SGHRS, CDR2 YFSETQ. Trimming cost V 4 bases and J 0 bases, with 8 bases left between them. The CDR3 region has the DNA TGCGCCAGCAGCCCTCCGGGCTCCTACAATGAGCAGTTCTTC. It specifies CASSPPGSYNEQFF.

This clonotype rates as medium-sized. CDR3 in amino acids: CASSTSLGQARAGELFF. The CDR3 DNA is TGTGCCAGCAGCACCTCCCTAGGACAAGCGAGGGCCGGGGAGCTGTTTTTT. The chain recombines TRBV28 with TRBJ2-2; either TRBD1 or TRBD2 may fit D (5 bases each). V was pared by 6 bases and J by 6 bases, with 23 bases between. The germline gives CDR1 MDHEN, CDR2 SYDVKM. This CDR3 has 17 residues. The complete variable domain, with remaining parts taken from reference TRBV28 and TRBJ2-2, reads DVKVTQSSRYLVKRTGEKVFLECVQDMDHENMFWYRQDPGLGLRLIYFSYDVKMKEKGDIPEGYSVSREKKERFSLILESASTNQTSMYLCASSTSLGQARAGELFFGEGSRLTVL.

CDR3 nucleotides: TGCAGTGCTAGAGTTCAGGGGTCCTCCTACGAGCAGTACTTC. Encoded protein: CSARVQGSSYEQYF. The V and J genes are TRBV20-1 and TRBJ2-7; TRBD1 might be the D (6 bases). V was clipped by 1 base and J by 0 bases, with 10 bases between them. CDR3 length: 14 amino acids. Looked up from germline, CDR1 is DFQATT and CDR2 is SNEGSKA (reference sequence).